Below, 25 T cell receptor beta chains from the same sample are listed, as sequenced in a study of a mutant IDH1 vaccine in newly diagnosed glioma. Repertoires were generated with immunoSEQ multiplex PCR, while TCRdb's copy carries only in-frame clones and drops some. The data contain over 95,000 clones, about nine tenths of them singletons. Noted time point: week 11, during vaccination. Vaccination comprised doses that each held 300 ug of mutant IDH1 20-mer peptide, plus topical imiquimod. These receptors lack a known antigen. The sample consisted of PBMCs, taken from a glioma patient whose treatment included an IDH1 peptide vaccine. The receptor set was obtained from a woman aged 50 to 60 with glioma.

This chain connects TRBV5-6 to TRBJ2-4; 9 nucleotides align to TRBD2. With 6 bases clipped from V and 0 bases from J, the junction kept 10 bases outside the gene matches. The length of the CDR3 is 17 residues. Germline V gene lookup returns CDR1 SGHDT and CDR2 YYEEEE. The CDR3 sequence is CASNPHLAGLAKNIQYF. The CDR3 DNA sequence: TGTGCCAGCAACCCCCACCTAGCGGGGTTAGCCAAAAACATTCAGTACTTC.

The rearrangement links TRBV6-5 to TRBJ2-5, with 9 bases fitting TRBD1. CDR1 is MNHEY and CDR2 is SVGAGI in the germline V gene. This CDR3 is built from 12 residues. V trimming: 10 bases; J trimming: 4 bases; junction bases outside the gene matches: 4. For the CDR3, the DNA is TGTGCCACTGGGACAGGGACAGAGACCCAGTACTTC. This codes for CATGTGTETQYF.

This clone was seen only once. The genes are TRBV6-6 and TRBJ1-2, with D possibly matching TRBD1 (6 bases). In germline, CDR1 is MNHNY, CDR2 SVGAGI (reference sequence). There are 13 residues in the CDR3. V shed 6 bases and J shed 3 bases, with 11 bases lying between them. Here the CDR3 DNA reads TGTGCCAGCAGGATTCCAGGGGACTATGGCTACACCTTC. Its translation: CASRIPGDYGYTF.

The gene calls are TRBV6-5 and TRBJ1-5; 7 nucleotides align to TRBD1. Germline V gene sequence: CDR1 MNHEY, CDR2 SVGAGI. The CDR3 runs 13 residues. Losses at the gene ends were 4 bases for V and 5 bases for J; bases not matched to a gene: 2. Here the CDR3 DNA reads TGTGCCAGCAGTTTCGACAGGGATCAGCCCCAGCATTTT. Translation: CASSFDRDQPQHF.

This chain links TRBV9 with TRBJ2-1; TRBD2 aligns across 10 bases. The trim removed 3 bases at V and 8 bases at J, leaving 8 bases unmatched. Germline V gene sequence: CDR1 SGDLS, CDR2 YYNGEE. The CDR3 sequence is 15 residues long. The CDR3 DNA reads TGTGCCAGCAGCGGGACTAGCGGCCCTAGGGATGAGCAGTTCTTC. This gives the protein CASSGTSGPRDEQFF.

The chain uses TRBV6-1 and TRBJ1-5, with 7 nucleotides matching TRBD1. This CDR3 spans 14 amino acids. Per germline, CDR1 MNHNS and CDR2 SASEGT. The ends lost 7 bases at V and 5 bases at J; junction bases unmatched: 8. The CDR3, as DNA: TGTGCCAGCACCATGACAGGGATCGATCAGCCCCAGCATTTT. This encodes CASTMTGIDQPQHF.

This clone has a single count. The chain carries TRBV28 and TRBJ2-7; maybe TRBD2 (6 bases). The CDR3 has 14 amino acids. Germline V CDR1 and CDR2: MDHEN, SYDVKM. V gave up 4 bases and J gave up 3 bases, with 13 bases separating them. The CDR3 loop reads CASSSGGISYEQYF. The CDR3 DNA reads TGTGCCAGCAGTTCCGGGGGTATAAGCTACGAGCAGTACTTC.

This clone was seen only a few times. The chain couples TRBV9 to TRBJ1-2; tentatively, D is TRBD1 (6 bases). Trimming cost V 0 bases and J 8 bases, with 14 bases left between them. This CDR3 has 14 residues. The germline CDR1 and CDR2 sequences are SGDLS and YYNGEE. The CDR3 region is CASSVASGTWGYTF. For the CDR3, the DNA is TGTGCCAGCAGCGTAGCCTCCGGGACATGGGGCTACACCTTC.

The J gene is TRBJ2-1, the V gene TRBV11-2, with D maybe TRBD1 (6 bases). Trimming left V 2 bases short and J 4 bases short, with 12 bases between. This CDR3 spans 15 amino acids. The germline CDR1 and CDR2 sequences are SGHAT and FQNNGV. CDR3 nucleotides: TGTGCCAGCAGCTTAACTCCAGGGGATTACAATGAGCAGTTCTTC. As protein: CASSLTPGDYNEQFF.

V is TRBV4-1 and J is TRBJ1-5; D is ambiguous. Germline V gene data show CDR1 as MGHRA and CDR2 as YSYEKL. This CDR3 is 16 amino acids long. The V gene lost 0 bases and the J gene lost 0 bases, with 9 bases spanning the gap. In DNA, the CDR3 is TGCGCCAGCAGCCAAGATATAGTCCATAGCAATCAGCCCCAGCATTTT. The encoded protein is CASSQDIVHSNQPQHF.

The V and J genes are TRBV27 and TRBJ2-2; D is unclear. V was trimmed by 7 bases and J by 0 bases, leaving 6 bases between them. Germline CDR1 is MNHEY and CDR2 is SMNVEV (reference sequence). The CDR3 runs 13 residues. CDR3 bases: TGTGCCAGCAAGACACCGAACACCGGGGAGCTGTTTTTT. Translation gives CASKTPNTGELFF.

The V call is TRBV2, the J call TRBJ1-2, with D possibly matching TRBD1 (6 bases). V lost 3 bases to trimming and J lost 14 bases, with 22 bases between them. This CDR3 is 14 amino acids long. CDR1 is SNHLY, CDR2 FYNNEI, per germline. In DNA form, the CDR3 reads TGTGCCAGCAGTGATGATTTGAGGCCGGGGGCTGGTACCTTC. Its protein is CASSDDLRPGAGTF.

This clone was counted a single time. The V gene is TRBV11-2, the J gene TRBJ1-2; possible D gene TRBD1, 6 bases. Trimming cost V 4 bases and J 2 bases, with 17 bases left between them. Germline CDR1 and CDR2: SGHAT and FQNNGV. The CDR3 has 16 residues. CDR3 region: CASSSYPDRGNYGYTF. CDR3 DNA sequence: TGTGCCAGCAGCTCTTACCCAGATAGGGGGAACTATGGCTACACCTTC. Filled out from reference TRBV11-2 and TRBJ1-2, the complete variable domain reads EAGVAQSPRYKIIEKRQSVAFWCNPISGHATLYWYQQILGQGPKLLIQFQNNGVVDDSQLPKDRFSAERLKGVDSTLKIQPAKLEDSAVYLCASSSYPDRGNYGYTFGSGTRLTVV.

The chain recombines TRBV7-8 with TRBJ2-7, with 11 bases fitting TRBD2. J lost 6 bases, V lost 3 bases, and 13 bases had no gene match. The CDR3 contains 17 residues. Looked up from germline, CDR1 is SGHVS and CDR2 is FQNEAQ. CDR3 loop: CASSFGILAGVSFEQYF. In DNA, the CDR3 is TGTGCCAGCAGCTTTGGTATACTAGCGGGAGTGTCATTCGAGCAGTACTTC.

The chain has TRBV5-1 and TRBJ2-2; 10 nucleotides line up with TRBD1. From germline, CDR1 is SGHRS and CDR2 YFSETQ. The CDR3 spans 13 residues. V trimming: 0 bases; J trimming: 10 bases; junction bases outside the gene matches: 0. The CDR3 bases are TGCGCCAGCAGCTTGGGACAGGGGGCGGAGCTGTTTTTT. Its translation: CASSLGQGAELFF.

The chain combines TRBV15 with TRBJ2-6; TRBD1 agrees at 8 bases. Germline CDR1 LNHNV, CDR2 YYDKDF (reference sequence). The CDR3 consists of 16 residues. After removal of 2 bases from V and 3 bases from J, the junction contained 3 bases not matched to a gene. The CDR3: CATSRLDRGGANVLTF. In DNA, the CDR3 is TGTGCCACCAGCAGACTTGACAGGGGTGGGGCCAACGTCCTGACTTTC.

CDR3: CASSPEHGSDTEAFF. The CDR3 coding sequence is TGTGCCAGCTCCCCCGAACATGGGTCAGACACTGAAGCTTTCTTT. The gene calls are TRBV18 and TRBJ1-1; D not resolved. Germline assignment: CDR1 KGHSH and CDR2 LQKENI. The CDR3 is made up of 15 amino acids. The V and J ends lost 6 bases and 3 bases respectively, with 17 bases between them.

V is TRBV29-1 and J is TRBJ2-1; 9 nucleotides line up with TRBD1. The CDR3 is 13 amino acids. V gave up 6 bases and J gave up 8 bases; unmatched junction bases: 8. Germline V gives CDR1 SQVTM, CDR2 ANQGSEA. CDR3 coding DNA: TGCAGCGTGTACGGGACAGGGTTGGATGAGCAGTTCTTC. Residues: CSVYGTGLDEQFF.

J is TRBJ1-1 and V is TRBV9; 7 nucleotides align to TRBD1. The germline gives CDR1 SGDLS, CDR2 YYNGEE. The CDR3 has 15 amino acids. V shed 3 bases, J shed 5 bases, and the junction held 10 bases outside the gene matches. DNA for the CDR3: TGTGCCAGCAGCGGGTTGGGAAGGGGGCAAACTGAAGCTTTCTTT. This gives the protein CASSGLGRGQTEAFF.

The V and J genes are TRBV5-5 and TRBJ2-5, with 7 nucleotides matching TRBD2. Near its end, the DNA agrees better with TRBJ2-7, so the J call may be wrong. The germline V gene encodes CDR1 SGHKS and CDR2 YYEKEE (reference sequence). This CDR3 is built from 16 residues. CDR3 amino acids: CASSPLTASGGYEQYF. CDR3 nucleotide sequence: TGTGCCAGCAGCCCATTGACGGCTAGCGGAGGTTACGAGCAGTACTTC.

The gene calls are TRBV9 and TRBJ2-3; no clear D. Germline lookup yields CDR1 SGDLS and CDR2 YYNGEE. The CDR3 is made up of 15 amino acids. The V gene lost 4 bases and the J gene lost 1 base, with 13 bases spanning the gap. CDR3 sequence reads: CASSPPQTRTDTQYF. The CDR3, as DNA: TGTGCCAGCAGCCCACCACAGACTCGCACAGATACGCAGTATTTT.

The chain recombines TRBV5-1 with TRBJ2-7; no reliable D call. V lost 5 bases and J lost 3, with 12 bases in between. Germline V gene sequence: CDR1 SGHRS, CDR2 YFSETQ. CDR3 length: 13 amino acids. The CDR3 DNA is TGCGCCAGCAGTTCTGGGCCCCTCTACGAGCAGTACTTC. Translating gives CASSSGPLYEQYF.

This sequence joins TRBV6-5 and TRBJ2-1; weak D call: TRBD2 (6 bases). CDR3 length: 15 residues. Deletions cut 6 bases from V and 0 bases from J, with 12 bases between. The germline gives CDR1 MNHEY, CDR2 SVGAGI. The CDR3 DNA is TGTGCCAGCAGGGGTAGCGGAAGCTCCTACAATGAGCAGTTCTTC. The encoded protein is CASRGSGSSYNEQFF.

This chain links TRBV29-1 with TRBJ1-1; D not certain. CDR1 and CDR2 from the germline V gene are SQVTM and ANQGSEA. V shed 3 bases and J shed 4 bases, with 18 bases lying between them. The CDR3 is 15 amino acids. CDR3 residues: CSVDSPKVVSTEAFF. The CDR3 DNA reads TGCAGCGTTGACAGCCCGAAGGTTGTGAGCACTGAAGCTTTCTTT. The whole variable domain, filled in from reference TRBV29-1 and TRBJ1-1, reads SAVISQKPSRDICQRGTSLTIQCQVDSQVTMMFWYRQQPGQSLTLIATANQGSEATYESGFVIDKFPISRPNLTFSTLTVSNMSPEDSSIYLCSVDSPKVVSTEAFFGQGTRLTVV.

The chain has TRBV19 and TRBJ2-2; 9 nucleotides agree with TRBD1. V shed 7 bases, J shed 6 bases, and the junction held 6 bases outside the gene matches. This CDR3 spans 14 amino acids. Germline V gene data show CDR1 as LNHDA and CDR2 as SQIVND (reference sequence). CDR3 in DNA: TGTGCCAGTATGCGGGACAGGGACTCCGGGGAGCTGTTTTTT. Protein: CASMRDRDSGELFF.